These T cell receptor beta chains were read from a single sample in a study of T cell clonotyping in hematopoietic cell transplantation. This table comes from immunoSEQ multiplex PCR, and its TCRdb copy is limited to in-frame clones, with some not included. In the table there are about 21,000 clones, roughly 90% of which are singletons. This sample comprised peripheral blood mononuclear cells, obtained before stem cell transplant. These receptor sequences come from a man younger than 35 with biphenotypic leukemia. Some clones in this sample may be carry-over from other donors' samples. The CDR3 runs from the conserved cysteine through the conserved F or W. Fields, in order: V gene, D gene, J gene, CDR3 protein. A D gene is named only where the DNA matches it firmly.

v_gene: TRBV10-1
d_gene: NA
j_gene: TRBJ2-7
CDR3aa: CASGDRPREQYF

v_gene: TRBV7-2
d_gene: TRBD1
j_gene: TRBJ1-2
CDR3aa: CASSPRTGGGYTF

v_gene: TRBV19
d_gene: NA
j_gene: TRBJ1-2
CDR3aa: CASSDRDYGYTF

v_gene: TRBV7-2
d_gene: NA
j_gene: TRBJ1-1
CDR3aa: CASSLDLLVQDSPYTEAFF

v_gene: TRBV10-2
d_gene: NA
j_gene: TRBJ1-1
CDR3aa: CASRGSGVTLNAFF

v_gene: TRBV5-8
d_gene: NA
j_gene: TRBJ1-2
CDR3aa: CASSLYTAVYVYTF

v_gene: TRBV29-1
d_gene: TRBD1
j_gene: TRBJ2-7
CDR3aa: CSVEGQGGEQYF

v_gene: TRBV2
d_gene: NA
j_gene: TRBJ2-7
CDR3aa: CASRNYEQYF

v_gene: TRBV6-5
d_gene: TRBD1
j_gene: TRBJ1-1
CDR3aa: CASGDRRQAFF

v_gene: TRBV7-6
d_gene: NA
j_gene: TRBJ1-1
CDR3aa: CASSPQGYEAFF

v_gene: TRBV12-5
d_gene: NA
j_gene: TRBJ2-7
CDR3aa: CASGRARTYEQYF

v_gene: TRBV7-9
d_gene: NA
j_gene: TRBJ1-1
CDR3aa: CASSSTEPNMNTEAFF

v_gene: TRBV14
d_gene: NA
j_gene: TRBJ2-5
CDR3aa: CASLYREPVGETQYF

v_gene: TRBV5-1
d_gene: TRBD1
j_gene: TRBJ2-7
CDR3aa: CASSDRGLDEQYF

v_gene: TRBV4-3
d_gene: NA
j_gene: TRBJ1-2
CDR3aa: CASSQVNGGEDGYTF

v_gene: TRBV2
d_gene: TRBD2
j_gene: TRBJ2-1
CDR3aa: CASITGRGQQFF

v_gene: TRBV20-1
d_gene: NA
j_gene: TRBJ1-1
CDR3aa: CSASGGVRAFF

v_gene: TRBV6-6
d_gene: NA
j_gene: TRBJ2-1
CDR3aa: CASSNSYNEQFF

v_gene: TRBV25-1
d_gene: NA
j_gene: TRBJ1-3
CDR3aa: CASSDYSAGFGNTIYF

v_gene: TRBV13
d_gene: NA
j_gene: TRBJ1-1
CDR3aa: CASSSRPGHTEAFF

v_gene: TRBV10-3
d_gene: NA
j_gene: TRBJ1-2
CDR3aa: CAISENTNYGYTF

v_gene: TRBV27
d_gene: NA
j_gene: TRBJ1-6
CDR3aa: CASSLWEINSPLHF

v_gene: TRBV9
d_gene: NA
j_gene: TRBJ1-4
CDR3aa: CASSVGPATNEKLFF

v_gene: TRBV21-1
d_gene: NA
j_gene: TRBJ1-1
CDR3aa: CASSPPDRKKVATEAFF

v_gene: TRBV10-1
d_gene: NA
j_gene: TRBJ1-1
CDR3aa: CASSPGLGTEAFF

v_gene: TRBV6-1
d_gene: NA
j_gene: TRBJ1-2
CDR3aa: CASSEVGFYGYTF

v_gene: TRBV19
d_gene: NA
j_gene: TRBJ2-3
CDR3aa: CASRGLDTQYF

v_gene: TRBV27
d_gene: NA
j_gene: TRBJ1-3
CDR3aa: CASLDSSGNTIYF

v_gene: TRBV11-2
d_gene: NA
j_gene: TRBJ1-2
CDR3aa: CASSLGGGPMSGYTF

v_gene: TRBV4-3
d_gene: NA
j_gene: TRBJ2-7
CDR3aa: CASSQYGGPYEQYF

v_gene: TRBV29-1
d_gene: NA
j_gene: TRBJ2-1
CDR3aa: CSVTGESFNEQFF

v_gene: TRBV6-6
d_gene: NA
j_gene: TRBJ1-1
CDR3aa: CASSRQSRNTEAFF

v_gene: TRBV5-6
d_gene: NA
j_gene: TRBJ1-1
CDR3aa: CASSLVEVDSEAFF

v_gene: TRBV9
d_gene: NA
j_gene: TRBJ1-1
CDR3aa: CASSANTARSEAFF

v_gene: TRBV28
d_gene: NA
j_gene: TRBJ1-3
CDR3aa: CASSLPGRNTIYF

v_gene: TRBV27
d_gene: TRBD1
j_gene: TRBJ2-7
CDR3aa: CASSLLAGGWTRYEQYF

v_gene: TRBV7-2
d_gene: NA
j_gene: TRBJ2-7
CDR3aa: CASSFASEQYF

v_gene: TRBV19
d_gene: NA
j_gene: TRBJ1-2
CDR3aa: CASTLGGQANYGYTF

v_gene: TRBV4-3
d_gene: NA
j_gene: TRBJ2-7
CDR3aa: CASSQDSGPSDEQYF

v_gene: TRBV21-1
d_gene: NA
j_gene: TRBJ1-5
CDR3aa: CASSKEPRSDGRRQPQHF

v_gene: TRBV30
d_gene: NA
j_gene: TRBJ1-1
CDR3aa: CAWSVLDRRDTEAFF

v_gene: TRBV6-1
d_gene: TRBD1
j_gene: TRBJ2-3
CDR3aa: CASSEGQGDTDTQYF

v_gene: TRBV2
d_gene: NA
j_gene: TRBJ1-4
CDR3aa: CASSDLVYGEKLFF

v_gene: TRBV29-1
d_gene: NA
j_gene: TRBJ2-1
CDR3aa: CSAFKGGSYNEQFF

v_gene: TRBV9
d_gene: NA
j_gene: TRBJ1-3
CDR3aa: CASSVNKQVPRLPIYF

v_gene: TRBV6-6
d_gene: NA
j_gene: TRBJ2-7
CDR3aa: CASSYSTRDIYEQYF

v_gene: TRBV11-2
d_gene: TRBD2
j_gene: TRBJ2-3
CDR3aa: CASSLGSSGSSDTQYF

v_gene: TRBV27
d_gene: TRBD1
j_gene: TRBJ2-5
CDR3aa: CASRRQGQGSETQYF

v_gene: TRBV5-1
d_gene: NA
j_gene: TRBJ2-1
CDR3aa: CASSLQGANEQFF

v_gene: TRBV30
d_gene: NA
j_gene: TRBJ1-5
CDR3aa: CAWSASTAGDQPQHF

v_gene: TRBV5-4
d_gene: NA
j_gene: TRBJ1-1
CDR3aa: CASSFSTANTEAFF

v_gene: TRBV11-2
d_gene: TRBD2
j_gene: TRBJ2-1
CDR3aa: CASSLAQGLAGDGDEQFF

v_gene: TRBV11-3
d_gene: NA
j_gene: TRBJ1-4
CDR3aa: CASSGGGSTAKLFF

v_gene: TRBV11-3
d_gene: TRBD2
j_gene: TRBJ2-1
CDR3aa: CASSHGGGSYNEQFF

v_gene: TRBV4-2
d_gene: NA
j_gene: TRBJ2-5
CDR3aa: CASSQDQEQQTQYF

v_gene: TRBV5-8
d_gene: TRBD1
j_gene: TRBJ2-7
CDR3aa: CASSLRGLRHEQYF

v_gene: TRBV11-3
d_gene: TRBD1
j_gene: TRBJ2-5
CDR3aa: CASSSGTGLETQYF

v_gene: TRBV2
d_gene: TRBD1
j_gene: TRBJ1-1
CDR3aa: CASNEGQGGTEAFF

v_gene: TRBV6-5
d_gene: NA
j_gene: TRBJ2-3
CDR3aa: CASSFSGTSTDTQYF

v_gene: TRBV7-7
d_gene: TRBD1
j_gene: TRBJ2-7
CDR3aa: CASSLAAGGVYEQYF